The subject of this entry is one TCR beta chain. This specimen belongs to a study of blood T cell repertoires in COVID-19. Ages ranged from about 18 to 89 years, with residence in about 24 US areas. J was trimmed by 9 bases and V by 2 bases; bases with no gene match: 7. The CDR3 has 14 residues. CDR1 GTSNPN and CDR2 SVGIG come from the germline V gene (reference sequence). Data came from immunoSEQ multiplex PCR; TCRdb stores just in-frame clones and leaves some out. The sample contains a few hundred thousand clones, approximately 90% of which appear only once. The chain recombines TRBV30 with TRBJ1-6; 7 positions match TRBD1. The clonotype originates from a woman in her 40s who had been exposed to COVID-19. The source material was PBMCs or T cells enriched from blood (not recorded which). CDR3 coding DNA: TGTGCCTGGAGTTACAGGGGCCGAGGTTCACCCCTCCACTTT. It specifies CAWSYRGRGSPLHF.